This T cell receptor (beta chain) was identified in a study of shared clonotypes between healthy human individuals. Clones were read by immunoSEQ multiplex PCR, and TCRdb kept only the in-frame ones, dropping some. The data contain roughly 600,000 clones, roughly 98% of them singletons. Only CD45RO-negative cells positively selected for CCR7 counted as naive CD8 cells, so terminally differentiated effector memory CD45RA+ cells were excluded. Unmatched junction bases numbered 3, after V lost 0 bases and J lost 4 bases. This CDR3 is built from 15 residues. The germline gives CDR1 SGHRS, CDR2 YFSETQ. The clonotype originates from a man aged 30 to 45 in good health. The rearrangement joins TRBV5-1 to TRBJ2-1, with 8 bases matching TRBD1. Input material: naive CD8+ T cells sorted from blood. This chain's CDR3 is CASSLEQGGYNEQFF. CDR3 DNA sequence: TGCGCCAGCAGCTTGGAACAGGGGGGTTACAATGAGCAGTTCTTC.